The text below deals with one T cell receptor beta chain. Antigen specificity is unknown. Primers for the PCR totalled 60 Vbeta and 13 Jbeta. Assay: immunoSEQ multiplex PCR; the TCRdb copy retains only in-frame clones and omits some. The profile shows about 160,000 clones, less than 80% of them singletons. The germline V gene has CDR1 MGHRA and CDR2 YSYEKL. CDR3 size: 16 residues. V was pared by 3 bases and J by 3 bases, with 8 bases of the junction left unmatched. The data were obtained in a study of cytomegalovirus exposure and HLA in healthy donors. Study observations and caveats: Later work associated roughly 17,000 TCR beta sequences with HLA alleles at 0.05 false discovery rate.

The clonotype originates from a middle-aged man in good health and CMV-seronegative. The sequencing sample was made of PBMCs. The chain couples TRBV4-1 to TRBJ2-3; 8 nucleotides match TRBD2. In DNA, the CDR3 is TGCGCCAGCAGCCAGATCAGCGGGAGTCGTACAGATACGCAGTATTTT. Translation: CASSQISGSRTDTQYF.